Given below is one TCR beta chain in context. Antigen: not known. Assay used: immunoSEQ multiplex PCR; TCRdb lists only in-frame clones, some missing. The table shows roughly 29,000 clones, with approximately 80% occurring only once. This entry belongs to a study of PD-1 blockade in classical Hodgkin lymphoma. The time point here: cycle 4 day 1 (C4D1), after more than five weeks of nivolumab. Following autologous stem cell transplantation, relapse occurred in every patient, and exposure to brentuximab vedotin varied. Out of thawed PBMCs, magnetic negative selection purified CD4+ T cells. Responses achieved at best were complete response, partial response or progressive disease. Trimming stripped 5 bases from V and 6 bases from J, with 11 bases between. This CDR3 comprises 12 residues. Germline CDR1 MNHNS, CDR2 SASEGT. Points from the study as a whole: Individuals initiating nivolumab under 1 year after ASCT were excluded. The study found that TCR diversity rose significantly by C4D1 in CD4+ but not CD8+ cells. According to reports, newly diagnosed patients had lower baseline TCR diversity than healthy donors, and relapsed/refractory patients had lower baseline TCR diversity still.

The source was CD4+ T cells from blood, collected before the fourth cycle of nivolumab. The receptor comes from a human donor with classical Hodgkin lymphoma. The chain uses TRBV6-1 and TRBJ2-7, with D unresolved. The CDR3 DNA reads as TGTGCCAGCAGTCTTCAGTCCGCCGAGCAGTACTTC. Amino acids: CASSLQSAEQYF.